These T cell receptor beta chains were read from a single sample in a study of Graves' ophthalmopathy and Graves' hyperthyroidism. In TCRdb, the multiplex PCR reads were re-called with MiXCR into one record per CDR3 protein. The sample yields almost 750,000 distinct CDR3 sequences, around 40% seen once. The sample taken for sequencing was peripheral blood. The receptor source for this set is an adult man with Graves' ophthalmopathy. The conserved cysteine and the conserved F or W are not part of the CDR3 here. The order of the fields is CDR3 protein, V gene, clone size, J gene. The listing skips clone size in some rows; elsewhere it reads once, few, many or a size class.

ATSRASRTGDQPQH TRBV15 . TRBJ1-5
ASSPTRRPNSPLH TRBV6-6 few TRBJ1-6
SVEDRTGNTEAF TRBV29-1 . TRBJ1-1
ASSLPRRDPYEQY TRBV5-1 few TRBJ2-7
ASRQAGETQY TRBV2 . TRBJ2-5
SAYAGGGIETQY TRBV20-1 . TRBJ2-5
ATSRDGGGANYGYT TRBV15 . TRBJ1-2
ASSQYDGGSGANVLT TRBV7-9 few TRBJ2-6
ATQGRTEAF TRBV2 . TRBJ1-1
ASSPGLAVTGEQY TRBV7-9 . TRBJ2-7
ASRDRALRDYSNQPQH TRBV2 few TRBJ1-5
ASTDGADEQY TRBV11-2 few TRBJ2-7
ASSEPFTIEQF TRBV2 once .
ASSLVLT TRBV7-9 . TRBJ2-6
ASRDRVSGGELF TRBV6-2/TRBV6-3 . TRBJ2-2
ASSIAQTGELF TRBV19 few TRBJ2-2
ASSYQSEETQY TRBV12-3/TRBV12-4 few TRBJ2-5
ASLRGDLYNSPLH TRBV12-3/TRBV12-4 . TRBJ1-6
ASISGRVGEQY TRBV2 once TRBJ2-7
ATSEASGSYEQY TRBV24-1 many TRBJ2-7
ASSFTGTGRTEAF TRBV25-1 . TRBJ1-1
SAPPWGVNAEAF TRBV20-1 . TRBJ1-1
ASSTKPGQGAGEQY TRBV19 . TRBJ2-7